One T cell receptor (beta chain) is described in this entry. The antigen remains unidentified. The sample is drawn from a study of human T cells and chemical hapten exposure. Study background: TCR yields per sample varied, mainly owing to small pooled library volume differences.

Time point denoted: healthy volunteer bleed at 6 weeks. Unfractionated whole blood yielded total RNA. Study conclusions and caveats: No change in TCRs above 1 in 1000 frequency was produced by DPC sensitization.

Losses at the gene ends were 3 bases for V and 5 bases for J; bases not matched to a gene: 1. The CDR3 spans 12 residues. Germline CDR1 and CDR2: SEHNR and FQNEAQ (reference sequence). A single record per CDR3 protein comes from TCRdb applying MiXCR to the RACE reads. This table holds roughly 80,000 distinct CDR3 sequences, approximately 8.1% found once. What was sequenced was whole blood. This clonotype originated in a female donor in good health. Some clones in this sample may be carry-over from other donors' samples. The gene calls are TRBV7-9 and TRBJ2-7; 7 bases are shared with TRBD1. The CDR3 DNA reads TGTGCCAGCAGCTTTGGGACAGACGAGCAGTACTTC. Protein sequence: CASSFGTDEQYF.